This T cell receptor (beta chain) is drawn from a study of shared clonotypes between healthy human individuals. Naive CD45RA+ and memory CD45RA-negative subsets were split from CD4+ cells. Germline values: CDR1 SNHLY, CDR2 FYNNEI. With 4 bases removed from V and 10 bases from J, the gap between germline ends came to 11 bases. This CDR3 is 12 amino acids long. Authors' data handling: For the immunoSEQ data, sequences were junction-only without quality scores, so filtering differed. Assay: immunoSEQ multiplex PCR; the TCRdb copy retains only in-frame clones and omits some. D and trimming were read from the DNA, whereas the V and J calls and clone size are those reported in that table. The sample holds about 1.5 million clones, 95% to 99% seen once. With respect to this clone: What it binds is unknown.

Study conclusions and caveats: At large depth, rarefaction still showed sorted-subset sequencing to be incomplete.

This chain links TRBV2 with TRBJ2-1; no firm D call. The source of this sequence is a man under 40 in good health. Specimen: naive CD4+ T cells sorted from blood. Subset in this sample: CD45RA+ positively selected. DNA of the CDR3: TGTGCCAGCAGTGTTAGACTTGAGGAGCAGTTCTTC. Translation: CASSVRLEEQFF.